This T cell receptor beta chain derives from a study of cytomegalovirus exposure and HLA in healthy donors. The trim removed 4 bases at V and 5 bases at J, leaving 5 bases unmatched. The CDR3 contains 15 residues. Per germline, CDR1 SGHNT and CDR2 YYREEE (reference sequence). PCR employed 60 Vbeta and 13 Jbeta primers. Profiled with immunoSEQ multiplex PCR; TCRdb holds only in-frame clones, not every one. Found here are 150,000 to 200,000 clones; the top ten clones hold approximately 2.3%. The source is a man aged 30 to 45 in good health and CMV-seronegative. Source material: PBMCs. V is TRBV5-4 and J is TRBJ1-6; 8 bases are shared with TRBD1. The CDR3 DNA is TGTGCCAGCAGCGTACAGGGGGTAAATAATTCACCCCTCCACTTT. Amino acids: CASSVQGVNNSPLHF.